Shown below are 21 T cell receptor beta chains from a single sample sequenced in a study of early T cells in non-severe SARS-CoV-2 infection. TCRdb re-derived calls from the 5' RACE reads in MiXCR, one entry per CDR3 protein. The table has under 60,000 distinct CDR3 sequences, approximately 9.7% seen once. Sample: whole blood. The receptors shown here come from an adult who was a healthcare worker with PCR-confirmed SARS-CoV-2 infection or an uninfected control (not recorded which).

This clonotype has only a few counts. This sequence joins TRBV3-1 and TRBJ2-5; 8 bases are a match to TRBD1. This CDR3 contains 11 residues. Germline V lookup: CDR1 LGHDT, CDR2 YNNKEL (reference sequence). V lost 10 bases and J lost 13; bases outside the gene matches: 11. Here the CDR3 DNA reads TGTGCCACAGGGGGCTCCGACCCCCGGTACTTC. Amino acids: CATGGSDPRYF.

This clonotype was found a few times. The germline gene is not matched at one end of the junction; a read error may be the cause. The chain links TRBV30 to TRBJ1-3; no firm D call. Germline V gives CDR1 GTSNPN, CDR2 SVGIG (reference sequence). CDR3 size: 15 residues. The CDR3 DNA reads as TGTGCCTGGAGTTTGACTTTAAGCTCTGAAAACACCATATATTTT. Its protein is CAWSLTLSSENTIYF.

The chain employs TRBV6-5 and TRBJ1-6; the D is unclear. The ends were cut back, 6 bases at V and 9 bases at J, with 15 bases in the middle. Germline V lookup: CDR1 MNHEY, CDR2 SVGAGI. The CDR3 is made up of 14 amino acids. The CDR3 is CASSDRWYSSPLHF. DNA of the CDR3: TGTGCCAGCAGCGATAGATGGTACAGTTCACCCCTCCACTTT.

V usage is TRBV30 and J usage is TRBJ2-7; unclear D gene. The CDR3 is 11 amino acids. CDR1 GTSNPN and CDR2 SVGIG come from the germline V gene (reference sequence). Trimming took 2 bases from V and 3 from J, leaving 5 bases between them. This CDR3 reads CAWSKGYEQYF. As DNA, the CDR3 is TGTGCCTGGAGTAAGGGCTACGAGCAGTACTTC.

This clonotype was detected many times. The CDR3, as DNA: TGTGCCAGCAGCCTGGAGGCGGCTGTATGGGATACGCAGTATTTT. It encodes CASSLEAAVWDTQYF. The chain joins TRBV5-5 to TRBJ2-3; D is possibly TRBD2 (5 bases). The length of the CDR3 is 15 residues. The V end was cut by 4 bases, the J end by 6 bases, with 18 bases between. Germline V gene data show CDR1 as SGHKS and CDR2 as YYEKEE (reference sequence). Combining the CDR3 with reference TRBV5-5 and TRBJ2-3 gives the whole variable domain DAGVTQSPTHLIKTRGQQVTLRCSPISGHKSVSWYQQVLGQGPQFIFQYYEKEERGRGNFPDRFSARQFPNYSSELNVNALLLGDSALYLCASSLEAAVWDTQYFGPGTRLTVL.

The J gene is TRBJ1-6, the V gene TRBV7-3; no definite D call. This CDR3 is 14 amino acids long. V was shortened by 5 bases and J by 5 bases, with 10 bases between the two germline ends. Per germline, CDR1 SGHTA and CDR2 FQGTGA. CDR3 coding DNA: TGTGCCAGCAGCAAATCTAGAGATAATTCACCCCTCCACTTT. It yields the protein CASSKSRDNSPLHF. The variable domain in full, with the rest retrieved from reference TRBV7-3 and TRBJ1-6, is GAGVSQTPSNKVTEKGKYVELRCDPISGHTALYWYRQSLGQGPEFLIYFQGTGAADDSGLPNDRFFAVRPEGSVSTLKIQRTERGDSAVYLCASSKSRDNSPLHFGNGTRLTVT.

At least ten counts were recorded for this clonotype. V and J are TRBV3-1 and TRBJ1-6; 8 bases are shared with TRBD1. Trimming took 4 bases from V and 7 from J; bases not matched to a gene: 9. Germline loops: CDR1 LGHDT, CDR2 YNNKEL (reference sequence). The CDR3 is made up of 16 amino acids. Here the CDR3 DNA reads TGTGCCAGCAGCCGGACCGGAACAGGGGGAAATTCACCCCTCCACTTT. Its translation is CASSRTGTGGNSPLHF.

The chain uses TRBV29-1 and TRBJ2-7; no clear D gene. The germline V and J ends were trimmed by 3 bases and 2 bases, with 11 bases remaining between them. Looked up from germline, CDR1 is SQVTM and CDR2 is ANQGSEA. This CDR3 comprises 13 residues. In nucleotides, the CDR3 is TGCAGCGTTGAGACCGCGGCCACCTACGAGCAGTACTTC. It encodes CSVETAATYEQYF.

In this sample, this clonotype turned up a few times. The rearrangement links TRBV7-9 to TRBJ2-1; no reliable D call. Germline-derived CDR1 and CDR2 are SEHNR and FQNEAQ (reference sequence). This CDR3 region has 14 residues. The germline V and J ends were trimmed by 3 bases and 4 bases, with 10 bases remaining between them. The CDR3 here is CASSFPLRYNEQFF. As DNA, the CDR3 is TGTGCCAGCAGCTTCCCTCTAAGGTACAATGAGCAGTTCTTC.

The V gene is TRBV12-3 or TRBV12-4, the J gene TRBJ1-2; the D is unclear. Trimming shortened V by 1 base and J by 4 bases, and 13 bases separated the two germline ends. The CDR3 is 15 residues long. The CDR3 nucleotides are TGTGCCAGCAGTTTAGACCCGGGAGCGACCTATGGCTACACCTTC. Encoded protein: CASSLDPGATYGYTF.

This clonotype was detected only a few times. The chain uses TRBV4-1 and TRBJ2-2; TRBD2 agrees at 8 bases. CDR1 MGHRA and CDR2 YSYEKL come from the germline V gene. This CDR3 spans 17 amino acids. Unmatched junction bases numbered 11, after V lost 2 bases and J lost 6 bases. DNA for the CDR3: TGCGCCAGCAGCCAAAGACCGGGACTAGTTTATCCCGGGGAGCTGTTTTTT. It encodes CASSQRPGLVYPGELFF.

This chain links TRBV4-2 with TRBJ2-7; D is unclear. Trimming took 3 bases from V and 0 from J, leaving 6 bases between them. Looked up from germline, CDR1 is LGHNA and CDR2 is YNFKEQ. The CDR3 is 13 amino acids. The CDR3 sequence is CASSQESSYEQYF. The CDR3 DNA reads as TGTGCCAGCAGCCAGGAAAGCTCCTACGAGCAGTACTTC.

This clonotype has at least ten counts. The chain uses TRBV6-6 and TRBJ1-4; the match to TRBD1 covers 8 bases. This CDR3 comprises 17 residues. V was pared by 4 bases and J by 0 bases, with 7 bases of the junction left unmatched. From germline, CDR1 is MNHNY and CDR2 SVGAGI (reference sequence). The CDR3 protein is CASSSRGQAATNEKLFF. The CDR3 DNA sequence: TGTGCCAGCAGTTCCCGGGGACAGGCAGCAACTAATGAAAAACTGTTTTTT.

This clonotype was recorded a few times. V gene TRBV11-2 combines with J gene TRBJ2-7, with D tentatively TRBD2 (5 bases). Looked up from germline, CDR1 is SGHAT and CDR2 is FQNNGV. V was cut by 4 bases and J by 6 bases, with 16 bases left in between. There are 14 residues in the CDR3. The chain's CDR3 is CASSSTMGRGEQYF. The CDR3 nucleotides are TGTGCCAGCAGCTCTACAATGGGTCGGGGCGAGCAGTACTTC. Filled out from reference TRBV11-2 and TRBJ2-7, the complete variable domain reads EAGVAQSPRYKIIEKRQSVAFWCNPISGHATLYWYQQILGQGPKLLIQFQNNGVVDDSQLPKDRFSAERLKGVDSTLKIQPAKLEDSAVYLCASSSTMGRGEQYFGPGTRLTVT.

V is TRBV30 and J is TRBJ2-5; 8 positions agree with TRBD2. The CDR3 is made up of 14 amino acids. Per the germline V gene, CDR1 is GTSNPN and CDR2 is SVGIG (reference sequence). The V segment lost 3 bases and the J segment 4 bases; nucleotides outside the gene matches: 7. The CDR3 is CAWRPTSVRETQYF. The CDR3 bases are TGTGCCTGGAGACCGACTAGCGTCCGAGAGACCCAGTACTTC.

This clonotype was seen a few times. The chain recombines TRBV7-9 with TRBJ2-2, with a weak D call TRBD1 (5 bases). V gave up 8 bases and J gave up 0 bases, with 13 bases separating them. This CDR3 contains 15 residues. Germline values: CDR1 SEHNR, CDR2 FQNEAQ (reference sequence). The CDR3: CASGTDTTNTGELFF. CDR3 DNA sequence: TGTGCCAGCGGAACGGACACTACGAACACCGGGGAGCTGTTTTTT.

The rearrangement uses TRBV12-3 or TRBV12-4 and TRBJ2-1; 7 bases align to TRBD2. This CDR3 contains 15 residues. The V segment lost 6 bases and the J segment 0 bases; nucleotides outside the gene matches: 5. As DNA, the CDR3 is TGTGCCAGCAGGAGGCGGGGGAGCTCCTACAATGAGCAGTTCTTC. Amino acids: CASRRRGSSYNEQFF.

The chain links TRBV14 to TRBJ2-5; either TRBD1 or TRBD2 may supply D (5 bases each). There are 16 residues in the CDR3. Trimming took 2 bases from V and 0 from J, leaving 13 bases between them. Germline V CDR1 and CDR2: SGHDN, FVKESK. CDR3 coding DNA: TGTGCCAGCAGCCAAACCGAGTCGGGACACCAAGAGACCCAGTACTTC. Encoded protein: CASSQTESGHQETQYF.

The CDR3 loop is CASSKAGQGSYGYTF. The CDR3, as DNA: TGTGCCAGCAGCAAAGCGGGTCAGGGGAGCTATGGCTACACCTTC. This sequence joins TRBV21-1 and TRBJ1-2; TRBD1 reflects the table's D call only, with no check against the DNA. TRBV21-1 is a pseudogene. The CDR3 contains 15 residues.

This clonotype appeared a few times. The CDR3 DNA is TGTGCCAGCAGCTTTGTTGAGGGCGAGCAGTACTTC. Encoded protein: CASSFVEGEQYF. The chain combines TRBV7-8 with TRBJ2-7; TRBD2 is a possible D gene (5 bases). The CDR3 loop spans 12 amino acids. CDR1 and CDR2 (germline): SGHVS, FQNEAQ. Trimming cost V 3 bases and J 6 bases, with 9 bases left between them.

This clonotype was counted only a few times. CDR3 DNA sequence: TGCGCCAGCAGCCAAGACCGGGAAGAACCACCAGATACGCAGTATTTT. Translation gives CASSQDREEPPDTQYF. The rearrangement uses TRBV4-1 and TRBJ2-3; D possibly corresponds to TRBD2 (5 bases). The CDR3 has 16 residues. V dropped 0 bases and J dropped 4 bases, with 14 bases sitting between them. Germline-derived CDR1 and CDR2 are MGHRA and YSYEKL.